This passage covers 21 T cell receptor beta chains from one sample sequenced in a study of blood T cell repertoires in COVID-19. Sequencing used immunoSEQ multiplex PCR; TCRdb keeps in-frame clones, though not all of them. The sample has about 150,000 clones, 88% seen once. Sequencing was performed on peripheral blood. Receptors originate from a man over 45 who had recovered from COVID-19.

The chain combines TRBV3-1 (or the pseudogene TRBV3-2) with TRBJ1-4, with D tentatively TRBD1 (5 bases). Trimming stripped 4 bases from V and 8 bases from J, with 17 bases between. CDR3 length: 15 residues. Germline V CDR1 and CDR2: LGHDT, YNNKEL (reference sequence). Here the CDR3 reads CASSLPGLRPEKLFF. The CDR3 DNA sequence: TGTGCCAGCAGCCTACCGGGACTCAGACCCGAAAAACTGTTTTTT.

This chain joins TRBV9 and TRBJ2-3; 7 bases are a match to TRBD1. V shed 7 bases and J 10 bases; nucleotides not matched to a gene: 9. The CDR3 totals 12 residues. Germline V gives CDR1 SGDLS, CDR2 YYNGEE. The CDR3 bases are TGTGCCAGCGGCACAGGGGCCTCAGCGCAGTATTTT. Translating it yields CASGTGASAQYF.

The CDR3 protein is CASSMRLGQGVYEQYF. CDR3 nucleotide sequence: TGTGCCAGCAGCATGCGTTTAGGACAGGGGGTGTACGAGCAGTACTTC. J is TRBJ2-7 and V is TRBV5-4; TRBD1 agrees at 10 bases. Germline CDR1 SGHNT, CDR2 YYREEE (reference sequence). V shed 4 bases, J shed 4 bases, and the junction held 11 bases outside the gene matches. There are 16 residues in the CDR3.

J is TRBJ1-6 and V is TRBV9, with D possibly matching TRBD1 (6 bases). The length of the CDR3 is 17 residues. Germline V gene data show CDR1 as SGDLS and CDR2 as YYNGEE. Trimming shortened V by 4 bases and J by 8 bases, and 22 bases separated the two germline ends. The CDR3 sequence: CASSLGTSGAMDSPLHF. CDR3 nucleotides: TGTGCCAGCAGCCTCGGGACATCTGGAGCTATGGATTCACCCCTCCACTTT.

Note on this clone: Germline and junction disagree at one end, which may indicate a read error. The rearrangement uses TRBV7-8 and TRBJ1-1; the match to TRBD1 covers 8 bases. Germline V gene lookup returns CDR1 SGHVS and CDR2 FQNEAQ. The CDR3 runs 14 residues. CDR3 in DNA: TGTGCCAGCAGCTTAGTCCCAGGGGGCGCTGAGGCTTTCTTT. Its protein is CASSLVPGGAEAFF.

The V call is TRBV7-2, the J call TRBJ2-3, with D perhaps matching TRBD1 (6 bases). The CDR3 runs 15 residues. Germline V gives CDR1 SGHTA, CDR2 FQGNSA. Deletions cut 7 bases from V and 1 base from J, with 15 bases between. DNA of the CDR3: TGTGCCAGCAAACGTGGGGCAGGGGGCACAGATACGCAGTATTTT. This gives the protein CASKRGAGGTDTQYF.

This clone was counted once. The J gene is TRBJ2-7, the V gene TRBV6-6, with 13 bases matching TRBD2. The CDR3 extends over 14 amino acids. Germline values: CDR1 MNHNY, CDR2 SVGAGI (reference sequence). V lost 7 bases to trimming and J lost 4 bases; unmatched junction nucleotides: 4. The CDR3 protein is CASTPLAGGYEQYF. The CDR3 bases are TGTGCCAGCACCCCACTAGCGGGAGGGTACGAGCAGTACTTC.

The genes are TRBV7-2 and TRBJ2-1, with 7 bases lining up with TRBD2. J lost 5 bases, V lost 6 bases, and 7 bases had no gene match. CDR1 is SGHTA, CDR2 FQGNSA, per germline. The CDR3 has 14 amino acids. CDR3 in amino acids: CASRLGLADNEQFF. CDR3 DNA sequence: TGTGCCAGCAGATTGGGCCTAGCGGACAATGAGCAGTTCTTC.

The sample holds a few counts of this clone. The V and J genes are TRBV2 and TRBJ2-5; 10 positions agree with TRBD2. CDR1 and CDR2 from the germline V gene are SNHLY and FYNNEI. With 1 base clipped from V and 2 bases from J, the junction kept 13 bases outside the gene matches. This CDR3 has 19 amino acids. CDR3 loop: CASSEEGLLAGSKQETQYF. CDR3 in DNA: TGTGCCAGCAGTGAAGAGGGTTTACTAGCGGGGAGCAAACAAGAGACCCAGTACTTC.

DNA for the CDR3: TGTGCCAGCAGTACCGCCGGGGGTCGGGGTGGCTACACCTTC. Translated, it gives CASSTAGGRGGYTF. The V call is TRBV2, the J call TRBJ1-2; tentative D call: TRBD1 (5 bases). The CDR3 spans 14 residues. Trimming removed 5 bases from V and 7 bases from J, with 17 bases in between. The germline V gene encodes CDR1 SNHLY and CDR2 FYNNEI.

This chain uses TRBV11-2 with TRBJ1-5, with 9 bases fitting TRBD1. Germline V gene lookup returns CDR1 SGHAT and CDR2 FQNNGV. This CDR3 contains 16 residues. Germline trimming cut 3 bases from V and 0 bases from J; bases unmatched to any gene: 3. CDR3 residues: CASSLGQGYSNQPQHF. The CDR3 nucleotides are TGTGCCAGCAGCTTGGGACAGGGTTATAGCAATCAGCCCCAGCATTTT.

This clone appeared a single time. The chain recombines TRBV11-2 with TRBJ2-1, with 7 positions matching TRBD2. Germline CDR1 is SGHAT and CDR2 is FQNNGV. The CDR3 sequence is 15 residues long. The ends lost 1 base at V and 5 bases at J; junction bases unmatched: 5. DNA of the CDR3: TGTGCCAGCAGCTTAGTATTAGCGGGTAACAATGAGCAGTTCTTC. It translates to CASSLVLAGNNEQFF. The full variable domain, its missing parts supplied by reference TRBV11-2 and TRBJ2-1, is EAGVAQSPRYKIIEKRQSVAFWCNPISGHATLYWYQQILGQGPKLLIQFQNNGVVDDSQLPKDRFSAERLKGVDSTLKIQPAKLEDSAVYLCASSLVLAGNNEQFFGPGTRLTVL.

The chain has TRBV18 and TRBJ1-6; D not certain. V lost 2 bases, J lost 5 bases, and 7 bases lay in between. Per germline, CDR1 KGHSH and CDR2 LQKENI. The CDR3 runs 14 residues. Here the CDR3 reads CASSPRRDNSPLHF. The CDR3 DNA reads as TGTGCCAGCTCACCAAGGAGGGATAATTCACCCCTCCACTTT.

This chain joins TRBV5-4 and TRBJ2-7; 7 nucleotides match TRBD1. CDR1 SGHNT and CDR2 YYREEE come from the germline V gene (reference sequence). V shed 10 bases and J 6 bases; nucleotides not matched to a gene: 10. There are 12 residues in the CDR3. The CDR3 coding sequence is TGTGCCTGTAACAGGGGAGTCGGCGAGCAGTACTTC. It specifies CACNRGVGEQYF.

This clone showed up just once. V is TRBV9 and J is TRBJ2-1, with TRBD2 as a possible D gene (5 bases). Germline values: CDR1 SGDLS, CDR2 YYNGEE. The CDR3 has 16 amino acids. The V and J ends lost 2 bases and 0 bases respectively, with 12 bases between them. CDR3 in amino acids: CASSVGELGSYNEQFF. CDR3 nucleotide sequence: TGTGCCAGCAGCGTTGGGGAGCTAGGCTCCTACAATGAGCAGTTCTTC.

CDR3 coding DNA: TGTGCCAGTAAGCGGGAGGGCAATGAGCAGTTCTTC. The encoded protein is CASKREGNEQFF. This sequence joins TRBV9 and TRBJ2-1; TRBD2 agrees at 10 bases. Germline values: CDR1 SGDLS, CDR2 YYNGEE. The CDR3 is 12 residues long. Losses at the gene ends were 8 bases for V and 6 bases for J; bases not matched to a gene: 2. Full variable domain (remainder filled in from reference TRBV9 and TRBJ2-1): DSGVTQTPKHLITATGQRVTLRCSPRSGDLSVYWYQQSLDQGLQFLIQYYNGEERAKGNILERFSAQQFPDLHSELNLSSLELGDSALYFCASKREGNEQFFGPGTRLTVL.

This clone is a singleton in its sample. The V gene is TRBV5-1, the J gene TRBJ2-7; 9 nucleotides agree with TRBD1. The germline V gene encodes CDR1 SGHRS and CDR2 YFSETQ. The CDR3 consists of 14 residues. V lost 3 bases, J lost 5 bases, and 6 bases stayed unmatched. CDR3 amino acids: CASSSGTGSDEQYF. CDR3 DNA sequence: TGCGCCAGCAGCTCCGGGACAGGGTCTGACGAGCAGTACTTC.

The count of this clone is one. This chain joins TRBV7-2 and TRBJ2-1, with 9 bases lining up with TRBD2. CDR1 is SGHTA and CDR2 is FQGNSA in the germline V gene. V shed 5 bases, J shed 2 bases, and the junction held 4 bases outside the gene matches. CDR3 size: 15 residues. CDR3 sequence (DNA): TGTGCCAGCAGCCCGACTAGCGGTACCTACAATGAGCAGTTCTTC. Its translation: CASSPTSGTYNEQFF.

The chain joins TRBV4-3 to TRBJ1-6; D is perhaps TRBD1 (5 bases). Trimming pared 0 bases from V and 8 bases from J, leaving 11 bases between. Germline V gene sequence: CDR1 LGHNA, CDR2 YSLEER. The CDR3 is 15 residues long. CDR3 region: CASSQEGRGDSPLHF. The DNA for the CDR3 is TGCGCCAGCAGCCAAGAAGGGCGGGGGGATTCACCCCTCCACTTT.

V usage is TRBV19 and J usage is TRBJ2-1, with a weak D call TRBD1 (6 bases). V lost 5 bases and J lost 1, with 9 bases in between. The CDR3 is made up of 14 amino acids. Germline V lookup: CDR1 LNHDA, CDR2 SQIVND (reference sequence). The chain's CDR3 is CASSLQGSYNEQFF. The CDR3 DNA reads as TGTGCCAGTAGTCTTCAGGGGTCCTACAATGAGCAGTTCTTC.

The rearrangement links TRBV19 to TRBJ1-3; D remains ambiguous. The CDR3 loop spans 15 amino acids. Deletions cut 4 bases from V and 4 bases from J, with 14 bases between. Germline assignment: CDR1 LNHDA and CDR2 SQIVND (reference sequence). The CDR3 loop reads CASSSMALGGNTIYF. The CDR3, as DNA: TGTGCCAGTAGTAGTATGGCACTAGGGGGAAACACCATATATTTT.